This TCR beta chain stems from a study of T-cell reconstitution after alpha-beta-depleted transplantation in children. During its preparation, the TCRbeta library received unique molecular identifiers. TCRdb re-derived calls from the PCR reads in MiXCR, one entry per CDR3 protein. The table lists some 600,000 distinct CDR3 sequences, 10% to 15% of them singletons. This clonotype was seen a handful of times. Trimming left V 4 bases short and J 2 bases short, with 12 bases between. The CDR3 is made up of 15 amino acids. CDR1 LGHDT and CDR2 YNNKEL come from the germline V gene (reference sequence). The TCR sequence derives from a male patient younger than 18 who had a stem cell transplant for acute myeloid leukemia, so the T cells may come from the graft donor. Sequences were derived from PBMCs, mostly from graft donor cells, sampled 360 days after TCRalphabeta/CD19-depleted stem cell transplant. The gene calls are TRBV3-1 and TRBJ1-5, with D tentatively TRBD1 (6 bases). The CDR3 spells CASSRTGWGNQPQHF. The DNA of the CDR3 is TGTGCCAGCAGCCGAACAGGGTGGGGCAATCAGCCCCAGCATTTT.